A single sample is the source of the 20 T cell receptor beta chains below, sequenced in a study of blood T cell repertoires in COVID-19. The method was immunoSEQ multiplex PCR; TCRdb's version includes in-frame clones alone and lacks a portion of them. Of 130,000 to 150,000 clones in the sample, about four fifths were seen once. Sequencing was performed on peripheral blood. The receptors derive from a woman of 80 years or more with acute or convalescent COVID-19.

This chain links TRBV19 with TRBJ1-5, with D possibly matching TRBD1 (6 bases). The V gene lost 6 bases and the J gene lost 5 bases, with 11 bases spanning the gap. The germline V gene has CDR1 LNHDA and CDR2 SQIVND (reference sequence). The length of the CDR3 is 13 residues. In nucleotides, the CDR3 is TGTGCCAGTAGCAAACAGGGTTATCAGCCCCAGCATTTT. Protein sequence: CASSKQGYQPQHF.

The rearrangement links TRBV7-3 to TRBJ1-2; TRBD1 aligns across 9 bases. The CDR3 has 13 residues. Germline assignment: CDR1 SGHTA and CDR2 FQGTGA. V lost 4 bases to trimming and J lost 6 bases; unmatched junction nucleotides: 3. The CDR3 protein is CASSYGTGHGYTF. The DNA for the CDR3 is TGTGCCAGCAGCTATGGGACAGGGCATGGCTACACCTTC.

This clone was detected only a few times. The chain recombines TRBV2 with TRBJ1-5; D remains unclear. V lost 7 bases to trimming and J lost 2 bases, with 9 bases between them. This CDR3 is 13 amino acids long. Germline CDR1 SNHLY, CDR2 FYNNEI. CDR3 amino acids: CASKSLGNQPQHF. Written as DNA, the CDR3 is TGTGCCAGCAAGTCATTAGGCAATCAGCCCCAGCATTTT.

V usage is TRBV30 and J usage is TRBJ1-6; no clear D gene. The CDR3 sequence is 13 residues long. With 2 bases removed from V and 10 bases from J, the gap between germline ends came to 12 bases. The germline V gene has CDR1 GTSNPN and CDR2 SVGIG (reference sequence). The DNA for the CDR3 is TGTGCCTGGAGTCCTTCAGGCAACTCACCCCTCCACTTT. Translating it yields CAWSPSGNSPLHF.

This rearrangement joins TRBV2 to TRBJ2-3, with D uncertain. Trimming took off 6 bases at V and 5 bases at J, with 9 bases between the two ends. The germline V gene encodes CDR1 SNHLY and CDR2 FYNNEI. The CDR3 loop spans 12 amino acids. CDR3 residues: CASSPTRDTQYF. DNA for the CDR3: TGTGCCAGCAGCCCCACACGAGATACGCAGTATTTT.

The CDR3 nucleotides are TGTGCCAGCTCCCAGGGGTCGGAGACCCAGTACTTC. Translating it yields CASSQGSETQYF. The gene calls are TRBV25-1 and TRBJ2-5; D is possibly TRBD1 (6 bases). This CDR3 comprises 12 residues. Trimming pared 8 bases from V and 5 bases from J, leaving 12 bases between. Germline V gene lookup returns CDR1 MGHDK and CDR2 SYGVNS.

The chain employs TRBV11-3 and TRBJ2-2; a weak D match, TRBD1 (5 bases). V lost 3 bases and J lost 2, with 10 bases in between. The CDR3 is made up of 15 amino acids. CDR1 and CDR2 (germline): SGHNT, YENEEA. CDR3 sequence (DNA): TGTGCCAGCAGCTTCCAAGGGGTCAACACCGGGGAGCTGTTTTTT. This codes for CASSFQGVNTGELFF. The full variable domain, in which reference TRBV11-3 and TRBJ2-2 provide the parts outside the CDR3, is EAGVVQSPRYKIIEKKQPVAFWCNPISGHNTLYWYLQNLGQGPELLIRYENEEAVDDSQLPKDRFSAERLKGVDSTLKIQPAELGDSAVYLCASSFQGVNTGELFFGEGSRLTVL.

The CDR3 nucleotides read TGTGCCAGCAGCTCACGGGACAGGGCCTACGAGCAGTACTTC. This sequence encodes CASSSRDRAYEQYF. V is TRBV7-9 and J is TRBJ2-7, with TRBD1 matching over 9 bases. CDR3 length: 14 residues. V shed 4 bases, J shed 2 bases, and the junction held 3 bases outside the gene matches. Germline loops: CDR1 SEHNR, CDR2 FQNEAQ (reference sequence).

The chain links TRBV9 to TRBJ2-2, with 8 bases fitting TRBD1. Per the germline V gene, CDR1 is SGDLS and CDR2 is YYNGEE. This CDR3 has 15 residues. Trimming cost V 2 bases and J 3 bases; bases outside gene matches: 3. The CDR3 region is CASSVDRAYTGELFF. Here the CDR3 DNA reads TGTGCCAGCAGCGTGGACAGGGCATACACCGGGGAGCTGTTTTTT.

The chain has TRBV4-3 and TRBJ1-6; D ambiguous. Per the germline V gene, CDR1 is LGHNA and CDR2 is YSLEER. The CDR3 is 13 amino acids. Trimming removed 0 bases from V and 11 bases from J, with 8 bases in between. The CDR3, as DNA: TGCGCCAGCAGCCAAGATCTTACTCCACCCCTCCACTTT. This sequence encodes CASSQDLTPPLHF.

This chain connects TRBV12-3 or TRBV12-4 to TRBJ1-1; 7 bases fit TRBD1. The CDR3 sequence is 12 residues long. V trimming: 7 bases; J trimming: 8 bases; junction bases outside the gene matches: 7. The CDR3 spells CASTEGAPEAFF. CDR3 in DNA: TGTGCCAGCACTGAGGGGGCGCCGGAAGCTTTCTTT.

V gene TRBV5-6 combines with J gene TRBJ2-7; 9 nucleotides line up with TRBD1. This CDR3 contains 17 residues. Trimming removed 1 base from V and 6 bases from J; junction bases left unmatched: 14. The germline gives CDR1 SGHDT, CDR2 YYEEEE. CDR3 amino acids: CASSLYGQGNYGGEQYF. CDR3 DNA sequence: TGTGCCAGCAGCTTGTACGGACAGGGGAATTACGGAGGCGAGCAGTACTTC.

The rearrangement links TRBV19 to TRBJ1-2; 8 positions agree with TRBD1. Germline CDR1 is LNHDA and CDR2 is SQIVND (reference sequence). V gave up 11 bases and J gave up 5 bases; unmatched junction bases: 10. This CDR3 has 13 residues. The CDR3 region has the DNA TGTGCCTCGGCACCCGACAGGGGTTATGGCTACACCTTC. Its protein product is CASAPDRGYGYTF.

This chain joins TRBV15 and TRBJ2-2; 12 bases are a match to TRBD1. Germline V gene lookup returns CDR1 LNHNV and CDR2 YYDKDF (reference sequence). The CDR3 is 19 amino acids. V lost 6 bases, J lost 1 base, and 12 bases stayed unmatched. As DNA, the CDR3 is TGTGCCACCAGAGACCGGGACAGGGGGCCAAGGGGGAACACCGGGGAGCTGTTTTTT. Protein product: CATRDRDRGPRGNTGELFF.

The chain has TRBV14 and TRBJ2-3; 8 bases agree with TRBD1. There are 17 residues in the CDR3. Germline CDR1 SGHDN, CDR2 FVKESK. With V trimmed by 3 bases and J by 5 bases, 13 bases remained unmatched. The CDR3 sequence: CASSHYGQGASRDTQYF. CDR3 DNA: TGTGCCAGCAGCCACTACGGACAGGGAGCTTCGAGAGATACGCAGTATTTT.

This chain joins TRBV9 and TRBJ2-2; 8 nucleotides match TRBD1. This CDR3 is 15 amino acids long. Germline V gives CDR1 SGDLS, CDR2 YYNGEE. With V trimmed by 5 bases and J by 6 bases, 9 bases remained unmatched. The CDR3, as DNA: TGTGCCAGCAGTGAGGGGACAGGTTATCCCGGGGAGCTGTTTTTT. As protein: CASSEGTGYPGELFF.

The gene calls are TRBV18 and TRBJ1-5; a possible D gene is TRBD1 (5 bases). The germline V gene has CDR1 KGHSH and CDR2 LQKENI. The V gene lost 6 bases and the J gene lost 0 bases, with 15 bases spanning the gap. This CDR3 comprises 16 residues. CDR3: CASSDVRGGSNQPQHF. The CDR3 DNA reads TGTGCCAGCTCTGACGTCCGGGGGGGTAGCAATCAGCCCCAGCATTTT.

The chain combines TRBV12-5 with TRBJ2-3, with 10 positions matching TRBD2. Trimming took 7 bases from V and 5 from J; bases not matched to a gene: 6. Germline assignment: CDR1 LGHNT and CDR2 FRNRAP. This CDR3 has 14 residues. The CDR3 reads CASAQSGGVDTQYF. The CDR3, as DNA: TGTGCTAGTGCCCAAAGCGGGGGGGTAGATACGCAGTATTTT.

This chain joins TRBV5-1 and TRBJ2-7; 9 nucleotides agree with TRBD1. The ends lost 4 bases at V and 2 bases at J; junction bases unmatched: 4. The length of the CDR3 is 14 residues. Per germline, CDR1 SGHRS and CDR2 YFSETQ. CDR3 sequence: CASSDDRGTYEQYF. CDR3 DNA: TGCGCCAGCAGCGATGACAGGGGGACCTACGAGCAGTACTTC.

In DNA, the CDR3 is TGTGCCAGCAGCCTCCAGCGTAACTATGGCTACACCTTC. Protein product: CASSLQRNYGYTF. The V and J genes are TRBV5-4 and TRBJ1-2; D call uncertain. CDR3 length: 13 amino acids. Deletions cut 4 bases from V and 1 base from J, with 8 bases between. CDR1 and CDR2 (germline): SGHNT, YYREEE (reference sequence).